This T cell receptor (beta chain) was obtained from a study of cytomegalovirus exposure and HLA in healthy donors. Study context: It was reported in a later analysis that the 120 or so validation repertoires used the same platform as the approximately 600 first-cohort repertoires. Study-wide findings and caveats: The study recorded 160 or so TCR beta chains that were cytomegalovirus-associated. There were some public TCRs occurring in many donors, but most TCR sequences were rare.

The donors were in the approximately 110-subject validation cohort; that cohort was separate from the roughly 730-subject first cohort. Details on this clone: What it binds is unknown.

V lost 4 bases and J lost 1, with 18 bases in between. Germline V gene data show CDR1 as SGHTA and CDR2 as FQGTGA. The length of the CDR3 is 17 residues. Libraries were prepared by immunoSEQ multiplex PCR; TCRdb keeps only in-frame clonotypes and omits some of them. This sample has some 86,000 clones; 93% occur once, and the top ten carry less than 4%. The sample taken for sequencing was PBMCs. The chain recombines TRBV7-3 with TRBJ2-3; tentatively, D is TRBD1 (6 bases). This receptor was taken from a woman aged 25 to 39 in good health and CMV-seronegative. The CDR3 protein is CASSSRGTGRGTDTQYF. As DNA, the CDR3 is TGTGCCAGCAGCTCGAGGGGGACCGGGCGGGGCACAGATACGCAGTATTTT.